The present entry profiles one TCR beta chain with its context. Its matching antigen is unknown. The repertoire was sequenced with immunoSEQ multiplex PCR; TCRdb's copy has only in-frame clones and lacks some. The repertoire holds approximately 220,000 clones, with around 90% as singletons. This entry belongs to a study of cytomegalovirus exposure and HLA in healthy donors. In the study overall: It was reported in a later analysis that the same platform had been used for the 110 or so validation repertoires as for the roughly 710 first-cohort repertoires.

Study conclusions and caveats: Listed as cytomegalovirus-associated were over 150 TCR beta chains.

Looked up from germline, CDR1 is KGHSH and CDR2 is LQKENI. V was shortened by 4 bases and J by 4 bases, with 16 bases between the two germline ends. The CDR3 runs to 15 residues. The TCR sequence derives from a woman in her late teens or twenties in good health and CMV-seronegative. The rearrangement joins TRBV18 to TRBJ1-1; D ambiguous. The sample taken for sequencing was PBMCs. The CDR3 spells CASSHSRPSSTEAFF. The CDR3 bases are TGTGCCAGCTCACATAGCAGACCGTCGAGCACTGAAGCTTTCTTT.